Listed below are T cell receptor beta chains from one sample, sequenced in a study of cytomegalovirus exposure and HLA in healthy donors. Produced via immunoSEQ multiplex PCR; TCRdb's table is partial and in-frame only. The table has more than 90,000 clones, roughly 72% seen once. The specimen sequenced was PBMCs. These receptors all come from a man aged 25-45 years in good health and CMV-seronegative. CDR3s include the opening cysteine and the closing phenylalanine or tryptophan. The D gene is left open where the match is weak. For some rows the clone size is stated as once, few or many, or as a class when expanded; others skip it.

NA,NA,TRBV5-4,TRBJ1-5,TGTGCCAGCAGCAGCGGGACGGATTTCAATCAGCCCCAGCATTTT,CASSSGTDFNQPQHF
NA,NA,TRBV5-6,TRBJ2-1,TGTGCCAGCAGCTTAGGACAGATTTACAATGAGCAGTTCTTC,CASSLGQIYNEQFF
TRBD2,few,TRBV10-3,TRBJ2-7,TGTGCCATCAGGCTAGCGGGCGATAGCACCTACGAGCAGTACTTC,CAIRLAGDSTYEQYF
NA,NA,TRBV5-1,TRBJ2-3,TGCGCCAGCAGCTTGTCCAGCGCCGATACGCAGTATTTT,CASSLSSADTQYF
TRBD1,NA,TRBV19,TRBJ1-2,TGTGCCAGTAGTATGGTAGGGGGCCGACTTGGGGGCTACACCTTC,CASSMVGGRLGGYTF
NA,NA,TRBV27,TRBJ1-5,TGTGCCAGCAGTCAAACAAATCAGCCCCAGCATTTT,CASSQTNQPQHF
TRBD1,NA,TRBV7-2,TRBJ1-4,TGTGCCAGCAGCGGGGACAGGGGGCGATATGAAAAACTGTTTTTT,CASSGDRGRYEKLFF
NA,NA,TRBV6-5,TRBJ2-7,TGTGCCAGCACCAAGGGGGCGGGGGGTTCCTACGAGCAGTACTTC,CASTKGAGGSYEQYF
TRBD2,once,TRBV5-1,TRBJ2-1,TGCGCCAGCAGCTTGACTAGCGGAGCCCCTACAGAGCAGTTCTTC,CASSLTSGAPTEQFF
NA,NA,TRBV29-1,TRBJ1-3,TGCAGCGTTGGCCGGGGAACCGGAAACACCATATATTTT,CSVGRGTGNTIYF
TRBD1,NA,TRBV5-1,TRBJ2-5,TGCGCCAGCAGCTCACCGGGACAGATGGGGGAGACCCAGTACTTC,CASSSPGQMGETQYF
TRBD1,NA,TRBV9,TRBJ2-6,TGTGCCAGCAGCGATCAGGGGGCTGGGGCCAACGTCCTGACTTTC,CASSDQGAGANVLTF
NA,NA,TRBV7-8,TRBJ1-2,TGTGCCAGCAGCTTAGCCCACAGGACGAACTATGGCTACACCTTC,CASSLAHRTNYGYTF
NA,NA,TRBV7-2,TRBJ1-5,TGTGCCAGCAGCTTACAGGGTATCGGCGATCAGCCCCAGCATTTT,CASSLQGIGDQPQHF
TRBD1,NA,TRBV6-6,TRBJ1-1,TGTGCCAGCAGTGTACGACAGGGGGCAACGGTCACTGAAGCTTTCTTT,CASSVRQGATVTEAFF
NA,NA,TRBV9,TRBJ2-2,TGTGCCAGCAGCGTAGCTACTGGACTAAACACCGGGGAGCTGTTTTTT,CASSVATGLNTGELFF
TRBD1,NA,TRBV5-6,TRBJ2-3,TGTGCCAGCAGCTTGGCCCGGACAGGGGCCACAGATACGCAGTATTTT,CASSLARTGATDTQYF
NA,NA,TRBV7-6,TRBJ2-2,TGTGCCAGCAGCTCCGAAGCCAGGGGAAACACCGGGGAGCTGTTTTTT,CASSSEARGNTGELFF
TRBD1,NA,TRBV5-4,TRBJ1-1,TGTGCCAGCAGCTTGGATCCGACAGGGCCCACTGAAGCTTTCTTT,CASSLDPTGPTEAFF
NA,NA,TRBV5-1,TRBJ2-6,TGCGCCAGCAGCTTTTATCAGGGCCCCTCTGGGGCCAACGTCCTGACTTTC,CASSFYQGPSGANVLTF
TRBD2,NA,TRBV19,TRBJ2-7,TGTGCCAGTAGTATGTTTGGGGGGGAATACGAGCAGTACTTC,CASSMFGGEYEQYF
NA,NA,TRBV7-9,TRBJ1-4,TGTGCCAGCAGCACTTACAGGGAGGGAAACGAAAAACTGTTTTTT,CASSTYREGNEKLFF
NA,NA,TRBV11-2,TRBJ1-5,TGTGCCAGCAGCTCGCGGGGCCCCAATCAGCCCCAGCATTTT,CASSSRGPNQPQHF
TRBD1,few,TRBV13,TRBJ1-4,TGTGCCAGCAGCCTAAAGACAGGGTCGAATGAAAAACTGTTTTTT,CASSLKTGSNEKLFF
TRBD1,NA,TRBV18,TRBJ2-1,TGTGCCAGCTCACCCCGGGACAGGCAAAATGAGCAGTTCTTC,CASSPRDRQNEQFF
NA,NA,TRBV10-3,TRBJ2-1,TGTGCCATCAGTGAGTCGAGGGGGACAACATCTGAGCAGTTCTTC,CAISESRGTTSEQFF
NA,NA,TRBV19,TRBJ1-3,TGTGCCTCTAGGGGGGGGGCAGTTGGAAACACCATATATTTT,CASRGGAVGNTIYF
TRBD2,NA,TRBV5-6,TRBJ2-1,TGTGCCAGCAGCCGCCGGACTAGCGGGGGGACTGGTGAGCAGTTCTTC,CASSRRTSGGTGEQFF
NA,once,TRBV15,TRBJ2-5,TGTGCCACCAGCTTTACGCCGGGGAAAAGGGATTCGGAGACCCAGTACTTC,CATSFTPGKRDSETQYF
NA,NA,TRBV9,TRBJ2-7,TGTGCCAGCAGCGGCGAACAGGATTCTAAGGAGCAGTACTTC,CASSGEQDSKEQYF
TRBD1,NA,TRBV27,TRBJ1-1,TGTGCCAGCAGTTGGGCCGGGACAGCTAAGAACATGAACACTGAAGCTTTCTTT,CASSWAGTAKNMNTEAFF
NA,NA,TRBV19,TRBJ1-1,TGTGCCAGTAGTGTCAGGGTGTGGGACACTGAAGCTTTCTTT,CASSVRVWDTEAFF
NA,NA,TRBV5-1,TRBJ2-2,TGCGCCAGCAGCTTGTCACCTCCTGGAGGGAACACCGGGGAGCTGTTTTTT,CASSLSPPGGNTGELFF
NA,few,TRBV4-1,TRBJ1-2,TGCGCCAGCAGCCAGGAAGACAGGCCCCAATACCCCTCTGGCTACACCTTC,CASSQEDRPQYPSGYTF
NA,once,TRBV9,TRBJ2-1,TGTGCCAGCAGCCCCTATGGTTCGCGCTCTCCATCCTACAATGAGCAGTTCTTC,CASSPYGSRSPSYNEQFF